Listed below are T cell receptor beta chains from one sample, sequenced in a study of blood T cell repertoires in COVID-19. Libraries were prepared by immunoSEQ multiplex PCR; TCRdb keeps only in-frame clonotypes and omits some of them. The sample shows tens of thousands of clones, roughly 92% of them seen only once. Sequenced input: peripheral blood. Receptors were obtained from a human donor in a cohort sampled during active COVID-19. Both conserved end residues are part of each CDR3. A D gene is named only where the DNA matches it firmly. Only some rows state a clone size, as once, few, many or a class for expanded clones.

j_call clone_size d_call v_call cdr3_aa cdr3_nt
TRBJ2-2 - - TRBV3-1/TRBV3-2 CASSQALSGNTGELFF TGTGCCAGCAGCCAAGCTCTTAGCGGAAACACCGGGGAGCTGTTTTTT
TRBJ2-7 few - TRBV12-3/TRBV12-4 CASSFRGRYEQYF TGTGCCAGCAGTTTCCGGGGTAGGTACGAGCAGTACTTC
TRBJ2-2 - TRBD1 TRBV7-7 CASSLEHRGTGELFF TGTGCTAGCAGCTTAGAACACAGGGGGACCGGGGAGCTGTTTTTT
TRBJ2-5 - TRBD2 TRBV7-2 CASSLITSGGGRETQYF TGTGCCAGCAGCTTAATTACTAGCGGGGGGGGTCGGGAGACCCAGTACTTC
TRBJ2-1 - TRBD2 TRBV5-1 CASTRGGSSYNEQFF TGCGCCAGCACACGCGGGGGGAGCTCCTACAATGAGCAGTTCTTC
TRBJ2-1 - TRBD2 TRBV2 CASSIHAAAGGLNEQFF TGTGCCAGCAGTATCCACGCTGCGGCGGGGGGGCTTAATGAGCAGTTCTTC
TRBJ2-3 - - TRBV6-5 CASSRDFSTDTQYF TGTGCCAGCAGCCGGGACTTTTCCACAGATACGCAGTATTTT
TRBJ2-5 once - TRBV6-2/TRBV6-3 CASSLELQTQYF TGTGCCAGCAGTTTAGAGCTTCAGACCCAGTACTTC
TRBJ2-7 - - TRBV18 CASSPTQSLTYEQYF TGTGCCAGCTCACCAACACAGAGCCTCACCTACGAGCAGTACTTC
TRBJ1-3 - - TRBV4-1 CASSQVETNSGNTIYF TGCGCCAGCAGCCAAGTTGAGACTAACTCTGGAAACACCATATATTTT
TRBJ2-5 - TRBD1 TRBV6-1 CASSEAGTGGLRETQYF TGTGCCAGCAGTGAAGCGGGGACAGGGGGGTTGCGGGAGACCCAGTACTTC
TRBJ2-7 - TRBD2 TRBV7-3 CASSPRAGGGGEQYF TGTGCCAGCAGCCCACGGGCGGGAGGTGGGGGTGAGCAGTACTTC
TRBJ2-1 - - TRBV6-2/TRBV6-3 CASSTPLASALGGEQFF TGTGCCAGCAGTACTCCCCTGGCTAGCGCCCTGGGGGGTGAGCAGTTCTTC
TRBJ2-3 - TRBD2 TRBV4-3 CASSQVHGRDYTDTQYF TGCGCCAGCAGCCAAGTACACGGGAGGGATTACACAGATACGCAGTATTTT
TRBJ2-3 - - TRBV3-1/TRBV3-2 CASRRSGATDTQYF TGTGCCAGCAGAAGGAGTGGGGCTACTGATACGCAGTATTTT
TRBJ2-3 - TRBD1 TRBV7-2 CASSLWTGIPPDTQYF TGTGCCAGCAGCTTATGGACAGGGATCCCACCAGATACGCAGTATTTT
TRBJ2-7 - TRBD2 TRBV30 CASNRGGTYEQYF TGTGCCTCAAACCGGGGGGGAACCTACGAGCAGTACTTC
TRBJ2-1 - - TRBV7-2 CASINPGASVEQFF TGTGCCAGTATCAATCCAGGGGCCAGCGTTGAGCAGTTCTTC
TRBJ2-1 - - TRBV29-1 CSVGGSSYNEQFF TGCAGCGTGGGCGGCAGCTCCTACAATGAGCAGTTCTTC
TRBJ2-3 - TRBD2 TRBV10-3 CAISQGLAGRADTQYF TGTGCCATCAGCCAGGGACTAGCGGGGCGCGCGGATACGCAGTATTTT
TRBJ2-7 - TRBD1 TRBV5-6 CASSFPQGANEQYF TGTGCCAGCAGCTTTCCACAGGGGGCAAACGAGCAGTACTTC
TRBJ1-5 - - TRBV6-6 CASSFLGSNQPQHF TGTGCCAGCAGTTTCCTAGGTAGCAATCAGCCCCAGCATTTT
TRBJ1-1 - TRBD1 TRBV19 CASSPGTGLNTEAFF TGTGCCAGTAGTCCAGGGACAGGGTTGAACACTGAAGCTTTCTTT
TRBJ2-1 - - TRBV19 CASSIEAGQLLSGEQFF TGTGCCAGTAGTATAGAGGCGGGACAGCTCTTGAGCGGTGAGCAGTTCTTC
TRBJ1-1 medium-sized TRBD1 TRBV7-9 CASSALTGAGTEAFF TGTGCCAGCAGCGCCCTGACAGGGGCGGGGACTGAAGCTTTCTTT
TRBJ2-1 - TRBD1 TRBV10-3 CAISATGTGVDEQFF TGTGCCATCAGTGCCACCGGGACAGGCGTCGATGAGCAGTTCTTC